This T cell receptor (beta chain) was captured in a study of cytomegalovirus exposure and HLA in healthy donors (dated by TCRdb to 2015 to 2018). About the investigation overall: According to an earlier analysis of a few hundred of the donors, some 180 million T cells yielded 117 million unique TCR beta sequences and roughly 280 Gb of sequence data. An early release covering some 640 HLA-typed donors comprised about 300 gigabases of sequencing data and 65 million to 100 million unique TCR sequences. Among the approximately 430 genotyped donors, around 81% belonged to the genetic ancestry cluster associated with self-reported Caucasian donors. The study aimed to test whether signatures of past pathogen exposure could be identified by cataloging public T cell receptors. The study used immunosequencing to profile the T cell repertoires of several hundred subjects and linked those repertoires to cytomegalovirus serostatus. Along with the 666-subject first cohort, a separate validation cohort of over 90 different subjects was used. To predict cytomegalovirus infection status, the study brought together high-throughput TCR immunosequencing, statistical association of individual TCRs with disease status, and machine learning. To study patterns of TCR occurrence, a later analysis re-analyzed previously published TCR beta repertoires from around 700 donors and added high-resolution HLA genotyping. The later analysis used no new phenotypic data to find candidate immune exposures, relying instead on TCR beta sequences and their occurrence across donors. To decide whether each TCR beta V gene segment behaved as functional or pseudogenic, an earlier analysis of some 570 of the donors relied on high-throughput TCR beta sequencing. Donor age, sex, ethnicity and CMV serostatus were compiled alongside the repertoire data. A later genetic analysis took genome-wide SNP genotypes for 398 of the 666 donors and used that subset as a discovery cohort. Every repertoire in the discovery cohort had been generated on one and the same sequencing platform. HLA typing included class I and class II loci at four-digit resolution. Typing coverage varied by locus: roughly 620-640 donors for A, B, C, DRB1 and DQB1; under 550 for DQA1; 606 for DPA1; around 490 for DPB1. Roughly 5 DR-DQ haplotypes were handled as single units for association and clustering because linkage in the cohort was strong. Among some 410 genotyped donors of the cohort, an average of about 240,000 unique TCR beta nucleotide sequences were sequenced per donor, roughly a sixth of them non-productive.

The cohort consisted of 666 healthy bone marrow donors. At the time of sampling, all cohort members were nominally healthy, though unrecorded immune exposures were likely present. The donor tested CMV seropositive and was one of the 289 seropositive cohort members. A peripheral blood sample was collected from each donor, and TCR beta sequencing was performed on peripheral blood mononuclear cells. The Qiagen DNeasy Blood Extraction Kit was used to extract genomic DNA from the blood cell samples. Study-level results and caveats: Broadly in line with IMGT annotations, most TCR beta V segments showed up in productive rearrangements about 90% or about 30% of the time in an earlier analysis of 450 to 600 of the donors. A further reported finding was that TCR beta sequences accurately predicted the HLA-A and HLA-B alleles for most subjects in the first cohort. Linkage disequilibrium might explain the correlated functional status among segregating V segments, but an unknown experimental factor could not be ruled out. Immune exposure information for the cohort was limited to CMV serostatus. A later genetic analysis associated a missense DCLRE1C variant with V-gene and J-gene trimming of TCR beta chains, and an independent cohort replicated the association. In a later analysis, some 18,000 TCR beta sequences were associated with specific HLA alleles at a false discovery rate of 0.05. Most TCR sequences were seen in very few donors, while some public TCRs were found in many individuals. Seventeen rarely observed V segments, including chromosome 9 orphons, were excluded from the earlier analysis of about 610 of the donors because counts were too low. Most CMV-associated TCR beta chains appeared to be HLA-restricted in a later analysis, and the HLA associations seemed to be driven largely by CMV exposure. According to the authors, the approach could potentially be generalized to other disease states and immunological phenotypes. Several of the top co-occurrence clusters appeared to be linked to parvovirus B19, influenza, CMV and Epstein-Barr virus, according to a later analysis. Because HLA typing was missing for some donors at each locus, association tests included only the typed subset. The classifier was reported to diagnose cytomegalovirus status with high specificity and sensitivity in both the original cohort and the validation cohort. Compared with the approximately 600-donor mean, donors in an Asian-associated ancestry cluster had fewer N-insertions in productive TCRs, according to a later genetic analysis. The sequencing pipeline was judged likely to have produced a cluster of highly shared sequence variants as a technical artifact. A few of the identified cytomegalovirus-associated TCR beta chains were confirmed in vitro to be specific for cytomegalovirus antigens. Presence/absence analyses assumed roughly uniform sequencing depth across donors, an assumption that may not hold. When HLA alleles, especially DR and DQ, strongly co-occurred, attributing TCR associations to individual alleles was difficult. In the study, around 160 TCR beta chains were listed as associated with cytomegalovirus. According to a later analysis, TCR association rates differed among HLA loci, with DRB1 alleles showing the most associated TCRs and HLA-C alleles showing the fewest. A later analysis found that HLA-associated TCR beta chains were more clonally expanded and had lower generation probabilities than equally common non-associated chains. In this cohort, only TCR beta chains were sequenced, and detectable features were limited by the absence of alpha or paired-chain data.

About this clone itself: Its recognized antigen is unknown. No DNA is shown, since the ends of the CDR3 on it are uncertain; the CDR3 is the one TCRdb lists.

The library was built by means of the immunoSEQ multiplex PCR assay. For the multiplex PCR, a mixture combining 60 forward primers for TCR Vbeta segments and 13 reverse primers for TCR Jbeta segments was used. The CDR3 region of rearranged TCR beta genes was amplified from genomic DNA by a multiplex PCR assay. The Illumina HiSeq System was used to sequence the amplified TCR beta libraries as 87-base-pair reads. In the paper's pipeline: Across the 670 or so repertoires, a later analysis counted tens of millions of unique TCR beta chains, roughly 11 million of which were shared by at least two donors. To remove PCR and sequencing errors, raw reads were error-corrected and collapsed into unique sequences using a nearest-neighbor algorithm that merged closely related sequences. To assign V, D and J gene segments, CDR3 sequences were aligned to IMGT reference sequences. Each retained sequence needed at least a six-nucleotide match to both a V gene segment and a J gene segment. Rearrangements were classified as productive when the CDR3 lacked stop codons and remained in frame with V and J, and all other rearrangements were classified as non-productive. Following IMGT convention, CDR3 was defined as the stretch from the second conserved V-encoded cysteine up to the conserved J-encoded phenylalanine. In an earlier analysis of around 640 of the donors, sequences lacking an unambiguous match to a single V gene segment were excluded. An earlier analysis of over 450 of the donors classified V segments as functional when productive rearrangements were above 56.7% and as segregating when the standard deviation between donors was above 5%. A statistical classification framework was built for diagnosing cytomegalovirus status from the catalog of TCR beta chain sequences. In a later analysis, V and J genes were assigned by comparing TCR nucleotide sequences against IMGT/GENE-DB human TR gene sequences. The TCRdist pipeline was used in a later analysis to assign CDR3 sequences and most-parsimonious VDJ recombination scenarios. In a later analysis, each TCR beta chain was defined by its CDR3 amino acid sequence together with its V-gene family, and reads lacking a unique V-gene family were excluded. In a later analysis, 550 to 650 highly shared, low-generation-probability nucleotide sequences were removed to address suspected cross-contamination and a sequencing artifact. In a later analysis, a clonal expansion index for each public chain was calculated from normalized within-repertoire ranks of inferred template counts. In a later analysis, generation probabilities were computed with a VDJ recombination model fitted to out-of-frame rearrangements, and the resulting probabilities were checked against IGoR. A later analysis scored TCR-TCR, TCR-HLA and TCR-CMV co-occurrence with hypergeometric tests, applying a repertoire-size bias correction to TCR pairs. In a later analysis, false discovery rates were estimated by permuting HLA or CMV assignments 20 times. In a later analysis, co-occurring TCRs were grouped with DBSCAN, and TCRdist sequence similarity was added when clustering was performed within HLA-allele-positive subsets. Co-occurrence clustering excluded repertoires with fewer than 30,000 or more than 120,000 public chains, plus five with anomalous nucleotide sharing. TCRdb obtained this table from immuneACCESS and retained in-frame rearrangements with V and J assigned. These tables miss some clones; where compared with another copy, unresolved V genes account for less than half of the shortfall, and the remainder is unexplained. That table supplies the V and J calls and clone size; D and trimming were determined from the DNA. In this sample the table shows fewer than 60,000 clones, approximately 80% of which occur a single time. In total, the top ten clones hold approximately 3.4% of the sample.

Sequencing used PBMCs. The sequence was collected from a woman in her forties in good health and CMV-seropositive.

The CDR3 is CASSKEVWGQGIQKETQYF. Recombination connected TRBV21-1 to TRBJ2-5; TRBD1, the table's D call, lacks a check against the DNA. TRBV21-1 is a documented pseudogene. Its CDR3 holds 19 amino acids, cysteine through phenylalanine.